The clone carrying this TCR beta chain has only one observation. Its antigen is still unknown. This sample was taken from a study of T cells and Merkel cell carcinoma outcomes. Findings and caveats of the study: Merkel cell carcinoma outcomes were reportedly predicted by repertoire and T-cell density.

The protocol was immunoSEQ multiplex PCR, while the TCRdb copy is restricted to in-frame clones and leaves out a portion. The table has approximately 6,100 clones, about 80% seen once. The V and J ends lost 5 bases and 4 bases respectively, with 10 bases between them. The length of the CDR3 is 13 residues. The germline gives CDR1 LNHNV, CDR2 YYDKDF (reference sequence). This receptor was identified in a human donor with Merkel cell carcinoma. What was sequenced was tumor tissue from Merkel cell carcinoma. The chain employs TRBV15 and TRBJ2-3, with a weak D call TRBD2 (5 bases). The CDR3 protein is CATSLERADTQYF. CDR3 nucleotide sequence: TGTGCCACCAGCCTGGAGAGGGCAGATACGCAGTATTTT.